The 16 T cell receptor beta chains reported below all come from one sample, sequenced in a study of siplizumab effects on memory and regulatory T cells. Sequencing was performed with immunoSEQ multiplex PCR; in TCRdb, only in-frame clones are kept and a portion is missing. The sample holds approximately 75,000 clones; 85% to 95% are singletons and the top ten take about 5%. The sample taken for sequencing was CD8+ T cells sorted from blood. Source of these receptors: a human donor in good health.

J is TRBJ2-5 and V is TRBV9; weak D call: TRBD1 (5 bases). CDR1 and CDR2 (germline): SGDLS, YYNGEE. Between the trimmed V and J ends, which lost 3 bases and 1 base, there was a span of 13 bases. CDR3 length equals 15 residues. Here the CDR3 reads CASSAEVQGQETQYF. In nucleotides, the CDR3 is TGTGCCAGCAGCGCAGAAGTGCAGGGCCAAGAGACCCAGTACTTC.

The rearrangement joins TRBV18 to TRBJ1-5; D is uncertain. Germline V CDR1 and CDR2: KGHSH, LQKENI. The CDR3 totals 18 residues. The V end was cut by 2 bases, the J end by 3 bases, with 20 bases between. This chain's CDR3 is CASSPIGTDHSYNQPQHF. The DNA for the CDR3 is TGTGCCAGCTCACCAATCGGAACAGACCATAGTTACAATCAGCCCCAGCATTTT.

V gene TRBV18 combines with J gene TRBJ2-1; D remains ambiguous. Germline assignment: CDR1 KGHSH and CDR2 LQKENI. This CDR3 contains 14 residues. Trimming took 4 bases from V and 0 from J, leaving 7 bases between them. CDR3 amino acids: CASSLQSSYNEQFF. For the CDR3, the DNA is TGTGCCAGCTCACTACAGAGCTCCTACAATGAGCAGTTCTTC.

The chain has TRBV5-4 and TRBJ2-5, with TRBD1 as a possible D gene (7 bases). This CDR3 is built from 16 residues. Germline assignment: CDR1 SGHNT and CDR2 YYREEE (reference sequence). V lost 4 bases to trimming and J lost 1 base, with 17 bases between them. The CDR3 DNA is TGTGCCAGCAGCACGGAGGGGGCGTTAGGCCAAGAGACCCAGTACTTC. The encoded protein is CASSTEGALGQETQYF.

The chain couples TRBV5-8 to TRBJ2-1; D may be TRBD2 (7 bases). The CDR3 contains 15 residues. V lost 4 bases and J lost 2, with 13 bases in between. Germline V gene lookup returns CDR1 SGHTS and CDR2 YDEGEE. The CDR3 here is CASSPKGGAYNEQFF. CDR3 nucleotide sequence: TGTGCCAGCAGCCCCAAGGGGGGGGCCTACAATGAGCAGTTCTTC.

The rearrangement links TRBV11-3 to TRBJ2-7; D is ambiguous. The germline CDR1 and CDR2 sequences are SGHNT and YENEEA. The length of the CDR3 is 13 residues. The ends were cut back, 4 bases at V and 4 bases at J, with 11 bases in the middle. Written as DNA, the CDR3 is TGTGCCAGCAGCTCAAACCTTAATTACGAGCAGTACTTC. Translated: CASSSNLNYEQYF.

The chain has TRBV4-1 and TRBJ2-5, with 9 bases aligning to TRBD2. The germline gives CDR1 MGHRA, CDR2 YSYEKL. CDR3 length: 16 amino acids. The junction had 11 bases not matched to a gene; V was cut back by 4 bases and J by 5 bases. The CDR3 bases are TGCGCCAGCAGCCTAAGCGATACTAGCGGGCCCGAGACCCAGTACTTC. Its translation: CASSLSDTSGPETQYF.

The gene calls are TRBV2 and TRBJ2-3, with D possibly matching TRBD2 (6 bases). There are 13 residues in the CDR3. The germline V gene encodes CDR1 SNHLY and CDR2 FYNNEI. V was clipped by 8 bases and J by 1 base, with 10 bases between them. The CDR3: CASLGGGTDTQYF. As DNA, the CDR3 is TGTGCCAGCCTGGGCGGGGGCACAGATACGCAGTATTTT.

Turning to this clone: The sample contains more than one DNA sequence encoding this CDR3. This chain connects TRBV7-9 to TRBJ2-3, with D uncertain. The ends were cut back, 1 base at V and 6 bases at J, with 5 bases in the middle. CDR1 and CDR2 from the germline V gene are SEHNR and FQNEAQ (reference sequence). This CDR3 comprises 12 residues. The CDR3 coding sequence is TGTGCCAGCAGCTTAGGAACCGATACGCAGTATTTT. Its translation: CASSLGTDTQYF.

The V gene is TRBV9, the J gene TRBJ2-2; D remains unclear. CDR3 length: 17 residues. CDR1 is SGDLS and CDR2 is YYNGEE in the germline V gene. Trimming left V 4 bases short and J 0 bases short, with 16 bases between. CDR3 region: CASSTRTFGSNTGELFF. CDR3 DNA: TGTGCCAGCAGCACGCGTACCTTTGGCTCGAACACCGGGGAGCTGTTTTTT.

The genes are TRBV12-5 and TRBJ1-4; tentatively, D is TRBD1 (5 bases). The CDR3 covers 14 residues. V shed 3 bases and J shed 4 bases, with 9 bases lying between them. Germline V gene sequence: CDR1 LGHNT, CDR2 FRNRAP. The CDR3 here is CASGFWGINEKLFF. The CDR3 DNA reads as TGTGCTAGTGGTTTTTGGGGGATTAATGAAAAACTGTTTTTT.

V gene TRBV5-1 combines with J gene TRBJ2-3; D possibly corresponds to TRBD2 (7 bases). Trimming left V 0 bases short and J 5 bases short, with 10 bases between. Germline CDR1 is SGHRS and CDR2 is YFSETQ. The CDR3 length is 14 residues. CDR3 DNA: TGCGCCAGCAGCTTGGCAGGGGAGGGAGATACGCAGTATTTT. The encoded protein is CASSLAGEGDTQYF.

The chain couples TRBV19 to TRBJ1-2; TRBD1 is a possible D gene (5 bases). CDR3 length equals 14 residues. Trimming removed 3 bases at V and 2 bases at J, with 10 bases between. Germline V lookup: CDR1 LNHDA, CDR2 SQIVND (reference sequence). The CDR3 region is CASSMLGGNYGYTF. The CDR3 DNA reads TGTGCCAGTAGTATGCTCGGGGGAAACTATGGCTACACCTTC.

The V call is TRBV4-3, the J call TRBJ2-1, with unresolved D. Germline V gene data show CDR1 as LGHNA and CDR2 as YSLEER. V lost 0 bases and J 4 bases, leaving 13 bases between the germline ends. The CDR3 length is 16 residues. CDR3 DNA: TGCGCCAGCAGCCAAGATTGGGCCAAAACTTACAATGAGCAGTTCTTC. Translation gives CASSQDWAKTYNEQFF.

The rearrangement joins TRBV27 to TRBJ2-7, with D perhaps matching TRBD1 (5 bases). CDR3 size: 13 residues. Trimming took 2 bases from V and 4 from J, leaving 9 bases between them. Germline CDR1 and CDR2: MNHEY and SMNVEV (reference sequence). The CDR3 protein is CASSLRQTYEQYF. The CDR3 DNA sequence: TGTGCCAGCAGTTTAAGACAGACGTACGAGCAGTACTTC.

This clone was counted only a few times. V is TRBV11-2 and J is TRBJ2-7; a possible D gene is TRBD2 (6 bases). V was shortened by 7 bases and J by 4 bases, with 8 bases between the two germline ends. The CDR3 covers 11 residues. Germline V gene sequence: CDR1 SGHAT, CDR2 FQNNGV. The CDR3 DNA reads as TGTGCCAGCACGGGGGTTTACGAGCAGTACTTC. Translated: CASTGVYEQYF.